This T cell receptor (beta chain) stems from a study of blood T cells in healthy people across ages. Notes on the study in general: The recorded TCR beta diversity per million T cells decreased in a roughly linear manner with age. PBMCs that were unsorted prevented a conclusive naive versus antigen-experienced comparison.

About this clonotype itself: Its antigen is currently unknown.

Germline CDR1 and CDR2: SGHRS and YFSETQ. There are 15 residues in the CDR3. J lost 2 bases, V lost 3 bases, and 7 bases had no gene match. Through a sample-barcoded 5' primer and a J-beta primer mix, a second PCR was run for about 6 to 11 cycles. TCRdb reanalysed the 5' RACE reads using MiXCR and keeps one entry per CDR3 protein. The table has approximately 800,000 distinct CDR3 sequences, 53% seen once. The donors, healthy Caucasians from Russia, were aged roughly 6 to 100. The chain couples TRBV5-1 to TRBJ2-7; 8 bases fit TRBD2. The sequencing input was blood. This receptor was identified in an elderly man in good health. The CDR3 DNA sequence: TGCGCCAGCAGCTCGGAGGAGCGGGAGCCCTACGAGCAGTACTTC. Its translation: CASSSEEREPYEQYF. Full variable domain (rest looked up from reference TRBV5-1 and TRBJ2-7): KAGVTQTPRYLIKTRGQQVTLSCSPISGHRSVSWYQQTPGQGLQFLFEYFSETQRNKGNFPGRFSGRQFSNSRSEMNVSTLELGDSALYLCASSSEEREPYEQYFGPGTRLTVT.